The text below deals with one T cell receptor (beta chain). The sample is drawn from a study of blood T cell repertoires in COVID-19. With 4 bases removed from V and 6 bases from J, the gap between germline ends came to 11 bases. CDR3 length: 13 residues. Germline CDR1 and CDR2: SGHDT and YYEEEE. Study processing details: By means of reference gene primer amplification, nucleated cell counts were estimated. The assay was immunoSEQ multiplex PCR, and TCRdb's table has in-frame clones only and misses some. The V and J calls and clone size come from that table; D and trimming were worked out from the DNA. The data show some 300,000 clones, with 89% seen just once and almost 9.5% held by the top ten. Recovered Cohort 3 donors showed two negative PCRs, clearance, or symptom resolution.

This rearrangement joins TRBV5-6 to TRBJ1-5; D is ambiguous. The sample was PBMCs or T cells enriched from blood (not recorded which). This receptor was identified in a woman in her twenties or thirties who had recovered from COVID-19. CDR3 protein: CASSHGWAQPQHF. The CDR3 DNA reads TGTGCCAGCAGCCATGGTTGGGCTCAGCCCCAGCATTTT. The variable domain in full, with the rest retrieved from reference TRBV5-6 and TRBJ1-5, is DAGVTQSPTHLIKTRGQQVTLRCSPKSGHDTVSWYQQALGQGPQFIFQYYEEEERQRGNFPDRFSGHQFPNYSSELNVNALLLGDSALYLCASSHGWAQPQHFGDGTRLSIL.